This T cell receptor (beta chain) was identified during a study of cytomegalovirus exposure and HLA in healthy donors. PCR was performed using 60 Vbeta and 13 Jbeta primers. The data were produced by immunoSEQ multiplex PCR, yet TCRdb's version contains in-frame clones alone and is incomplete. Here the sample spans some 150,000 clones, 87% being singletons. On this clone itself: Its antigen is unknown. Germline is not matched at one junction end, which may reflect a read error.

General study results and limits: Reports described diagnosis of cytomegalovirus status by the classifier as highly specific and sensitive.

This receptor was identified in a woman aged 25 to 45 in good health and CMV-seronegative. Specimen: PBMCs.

The CDR3 is CASTESGARTPF. The CDR3 DNA reads as TGTGCCAGCACCGAGAGCGGGGCGCGGACTCCATTT. The chain has TRBV2 and TRBJ1-1; weak D call: TRBD1 (5 bases). Per germline, CDR1 SNHLY and CDR2 FYNNEI. CDR3 length equals 12 residues.